This T cell receptor (beta chain) appears in the sequencing data of a study of radiation and T cells in renal cell carcinoma. Time point here: blood 4 weeks post-SBRT, at nephrectomy. Described treatment: 15 Gy SBRT to primary tumor, nephrectomy 4 weeks later. Serial blood draws occurred at baseline and 2 and 4 weeks post-SBRT. CDR1 is KGHSH, CDR2 LQKENI, per germline. The CDR3 consists of 17 residues. V was cut by 6 bases and J by 8 bases, with 26 bases left in between. The assay was immunoSEQ multiplex PCR, and TCRdb's table has in-frame clones only and misses some. The repertoire consists of about 150,000 clones, with less than 90% occurring once and the leading ten covering about a sixth.

This sequence originates from a woman aged 50 to 60 with renal cell carcinoma. V and J are TRBV18 and TRBJ2-4, with D hard to call. The material was blood, obtained from a patient whose treatment included radiotherapy and nephrectomy. CDR3 protein: CASSQDLSPGQRDIQYF. The CDR3 region has the DNA TGTGCCAGCTCTCAAGACCTCAGCCCAGGCCAACGGGACATTCAGTACTTC.